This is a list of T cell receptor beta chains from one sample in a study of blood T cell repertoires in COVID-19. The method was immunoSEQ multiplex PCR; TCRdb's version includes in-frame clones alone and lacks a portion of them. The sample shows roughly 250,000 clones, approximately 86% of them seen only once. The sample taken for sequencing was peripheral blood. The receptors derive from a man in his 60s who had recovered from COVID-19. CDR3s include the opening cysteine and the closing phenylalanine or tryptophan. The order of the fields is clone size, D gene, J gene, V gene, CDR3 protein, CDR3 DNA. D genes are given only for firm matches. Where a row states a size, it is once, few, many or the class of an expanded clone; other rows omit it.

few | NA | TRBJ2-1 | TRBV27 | CASSLRGKHNEQFF | TGTGCCAGCAGTTTACGGGGAAAGCACAATGAGCAGTTCTTC
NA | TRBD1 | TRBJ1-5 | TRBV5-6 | CASSLSPKQGAHQPQHF | TGTGCCAGCAGCTTGTCCCCCAAACAGGGGGCCCATCAGCCCCAGCATTTT
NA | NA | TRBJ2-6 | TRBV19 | CASARQMYGANVLTF | TGTGCCAGTGCGAGACAGATGTATGGGGCCAACGTCCTGACTTTC
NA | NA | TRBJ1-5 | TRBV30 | CAWSGGGNQPQHF | TGTGCCTGGAGTGGGGGGGGAAATCAGCCCCAGCATTTT
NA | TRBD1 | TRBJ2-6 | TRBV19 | CASSPHRDRGRGANVLTF | TGTGCCAGTAGTCCCCACAGGGACAGGGGGCGAGGGGCCAACGTCCTGACTTTC
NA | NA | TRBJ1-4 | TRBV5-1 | CASSSGQINEKLFF | TGCGCCAGCAGCTCTGGACAGATTAATGAAAAACTGTTTTTT
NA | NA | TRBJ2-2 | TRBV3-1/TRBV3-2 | CASSQDYGGTGELFF | TGTGCCAGCAGCCAAGATTACGGGGGCACCGGGGAGCTGTTTTTT
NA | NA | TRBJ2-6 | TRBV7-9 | CASSSSASGANVLTF | TGTGCCAGCAGCTCCAGTGCCTCTGGGGCCAACGTCCTGACTTTC
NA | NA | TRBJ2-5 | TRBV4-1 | CASSQDGFEATRFQETQYF | TGCGCCAGCAGCCAAGACGGCTTTGAGGCGACTAGGTTCCAAGAGACCCAGTACTTC
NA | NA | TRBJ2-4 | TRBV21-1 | CASSKELFQGSKNIQYF | TGTGCCAGCAGCAAAGAGTTGTTTCAGGGGTCCAAAAACATTCAGTACTTC
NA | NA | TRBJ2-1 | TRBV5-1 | CASRGAGAPYNEQFF | TGCGCCAGCAGGGGGGCAGGTGCCCCCTACAATGAGCAGTTCTTC
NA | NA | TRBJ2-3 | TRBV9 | CASSSSWVGADTQYF | TGTGCCAGCAGCTCTTCTTGGGTGGGCGCAGATACGCAGTATTTT
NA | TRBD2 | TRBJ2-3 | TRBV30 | CAWSLSGGADTQYF | TGTGCCTGGAGTCTGAGCGGGGGTGCAGATACGCAGTATTTT
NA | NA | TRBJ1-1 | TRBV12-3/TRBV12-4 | CASSRWNTEAFF | TGTGCCAGCAGTCGGTGGAACACTGAAGCTTTCTTT
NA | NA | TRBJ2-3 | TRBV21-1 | CASSKTGPDTQYF | TGTGCCAGCAGCAAGACAGGGCCAGATACGCAGTATTTT
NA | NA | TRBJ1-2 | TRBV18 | CASSQDSSVNYGYTF | TGTGCCAGCTCACAGGACAGTTCGGTTAACTATGGCTACACCTTC
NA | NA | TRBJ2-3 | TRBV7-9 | CASSPGQISTDTQYF | TGTGCCAGCAGCCCCGGACAGATTAGCACAGATACGCAGTATTTT
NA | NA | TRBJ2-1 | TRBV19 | CASSITWGPYNEQFF | TGTGCCAGTAGTATAACGTGGGGGCCGTACAATGAGCAGTTCTTC
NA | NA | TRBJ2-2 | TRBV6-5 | CASRADPRVTGELFF | TGTGCCAGCAGGGCTGATCCCCGGGTGACCGGGGAGCTGTTTTTT
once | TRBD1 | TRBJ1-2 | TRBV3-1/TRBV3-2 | CASSHGDRDYGYTF | TGTGCCAGCAGCCACGGGGACAGGGATTATGGCTACACCTTC
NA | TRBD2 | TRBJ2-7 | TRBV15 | CATSRFSTSGSYEQYF | TGTGCCACCAGCAGATTCTCCACTAGCGGGTCCTACGAGCAGTACTTC
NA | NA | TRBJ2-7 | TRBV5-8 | CASSLVADIVSDEQYF | TGTGCCAGCAGCTTGGTGGCGGATATAGTCTCCGACGAGCAGTACTTC
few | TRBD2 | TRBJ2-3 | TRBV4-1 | CASQGLGGTDTQYF | TGCGCCAGTCAGGGACTAGGTGGCACAGATACGCAGTATTTT
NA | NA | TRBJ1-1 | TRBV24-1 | CATSDSGNALTEAFF | TGTGCCACCAGTGATTCGGGGAACGCTCTCACTGAAGCTTTCTTT
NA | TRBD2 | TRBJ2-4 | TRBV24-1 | CATSESGGKAKNIQYF | TGTGCCACCAGTGAATCGGGGGGAAAAGCCAAAAACATTCAGTACTTC
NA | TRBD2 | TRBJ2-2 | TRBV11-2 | CASSLLSGVTGELFF | TGTGCCAGCAGCTTACTTAGCGGGGTCACCGGGGAGCTGTTTTTT
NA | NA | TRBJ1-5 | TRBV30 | CAWSVPGNQPQHF | TGTGCCTGGAGTGTACCCGGGAATCAGCCCCAGCATTTT
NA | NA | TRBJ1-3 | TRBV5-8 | CASSLGRSSGNTIYF | TGTGCCAGCAGCTTGGGCAGATCCTCTGGAAACACCATATATTTT
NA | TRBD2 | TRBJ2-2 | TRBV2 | CASSLAGGTANTGELFF | TGTGCCAGCAGCTTAGCGGGGGGGACCGCGAACACCGGGGAGCTGTTTTTT
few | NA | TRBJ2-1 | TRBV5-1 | CASSLGGDSYNEQFF | TGCGCCAGCAGCTTAGGGGGGGATTCCTACAATGAGCAGTTCTTC
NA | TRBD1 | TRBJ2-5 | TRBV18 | CASSPPGQEETQYF | TGTGCCAGCTCACCGCCCGGACAGGAAGAGACCCAGTACTTC
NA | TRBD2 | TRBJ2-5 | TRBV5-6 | CASSLGPRMPRGGQYF | TGTGCCAGCAGCTTGGGGCCCCGGATGCCTCGGGGGGGCCAGTACTTC
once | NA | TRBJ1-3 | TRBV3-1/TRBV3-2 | CASSPPRGGNTIYF | TGTGCCAGCAGTCCGCCCCGAGGGGGAAACACCATATATTTT
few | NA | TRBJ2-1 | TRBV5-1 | CASSSGIGSDNEQFF | TGCGCCAGCAGCTCAGGAATCGGGAGTGACAATGAGCAGTTCTTC
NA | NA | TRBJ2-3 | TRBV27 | CASSPILGRQSDTQYF | TGTGCCAGCAGCCCAATCTTGGGTAGACAGTCAGATACGCAGTATTTT
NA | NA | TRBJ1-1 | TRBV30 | CAWSVRGHKNTEAFF | TGTGCCTGGAGTGTCAGAGGGCACAAGAACACTGAAGCTTTCTTT
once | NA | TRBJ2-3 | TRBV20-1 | CSAVRGTQYF | TGCAGTGCTGTCCGGGGTACGCAGTATTTT
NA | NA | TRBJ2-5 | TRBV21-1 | CASSPEETQYF | TGTGCCAGCAGCCCCGAAGAGACCCAGTACTTC
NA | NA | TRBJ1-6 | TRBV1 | CTSSQIRQGVHPLHF | TGCACCAGCAGCCAGATCAGACAGGGGGTTCATCCCCTCCACTTT
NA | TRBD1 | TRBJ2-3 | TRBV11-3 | CASSLEGQGTDTQYF | TGTGCCAGCAGCTTAGAAGGACAGGGCACAGATACGCAGTATTTT
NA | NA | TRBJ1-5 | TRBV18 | CASSPSPRVSRNQPQHF | TGTGCCAGCTCACCATCCCCCAGGGTCAGTCGCAATCAGCCCCAGCATTTT
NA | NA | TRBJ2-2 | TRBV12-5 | CASGLEHVGELFF | TGTGCTAGTGGTTTGGAACATGTCGGGGAGCTGTTTTTT
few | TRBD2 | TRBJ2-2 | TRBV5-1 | CASSLQGQRGNTGELFF | TGCGCCAGCAGCTTGCAGGGTCAGCGGGGGAACACCGGGGAGCTGTTTTTT
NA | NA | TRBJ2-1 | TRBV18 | CASSRGGGRGEQFF | TGTGCCAGCTCACGGGGCGGGGGCCGTGGTGAGCAGTTCTTC
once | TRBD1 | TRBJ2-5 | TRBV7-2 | CASSSTGWGETQYF | TGTGCCAGCAGCTCGACAGGGTGGGGGGAGACCCAGTACTTC
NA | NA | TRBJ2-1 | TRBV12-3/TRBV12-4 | CASSLETGNEQFF | TGTGCCAGCAGTTTGGAAACGGGCAATGAGCAGTTCTTC
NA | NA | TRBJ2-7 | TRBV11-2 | CASSPVEEQYF | TGTGCCAGCAGCCCGGTCGAGGAGCAGTACTTC
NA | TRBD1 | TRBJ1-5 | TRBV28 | CASGTLGTGFAQPQHF | TGTGCCAGCGGGACTTTGGGGACAGGGTTCGCTCAGCCCCAGCATTTT
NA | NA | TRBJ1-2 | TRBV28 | CASSLPNMGQGYGYTF | TGTGCCAGCAGTTTGCCCAATATGGGGCAGGGTTATGGCTACACCTTC
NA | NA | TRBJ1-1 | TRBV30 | CASRGTGNRNTEAFF | TGTGCCTCCCGGGGTACGGGGAACCGAAACACTGAAGCTTTCTTT
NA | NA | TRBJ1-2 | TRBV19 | CASSVSPSVNYGYTF | TGTGCCAGTAGTGTCTCGCCGTCGGTAAACTATGGCTACACCTTC
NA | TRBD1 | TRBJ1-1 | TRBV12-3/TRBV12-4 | CASRDRVEAFF | TGTGCCAGCAGGGACAGGGTTGAGGCTTTCTTT
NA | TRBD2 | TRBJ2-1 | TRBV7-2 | CASSSGLGHEQFF | TGTGCCAGCAGCTCGGGACTAGGCCATGAGCAGTTCTTC
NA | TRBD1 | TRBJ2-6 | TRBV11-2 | CASSRDRTSGANVLTF | TGTGCCAGCAGCCGGGACAGGACTTCTGGGGCCAACGTCCTGACTTTC
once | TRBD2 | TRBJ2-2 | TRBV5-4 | CASSLTSDFTGELFF | TGTGCCAGCAGCCTCACTAGCGACTTCACCGGGGAGCTGTTTTTT
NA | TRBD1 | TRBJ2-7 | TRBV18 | CASRDRAYEQYF | TGTGCCAGCCGGGACAGAGCTTACGAGCAGTACTTC